These 9 T cell receptor beta chains share one sample of origin, sequenced in a study of T cell responses to AZD1222 COVID-19 vaccine. Some clones are missing from TCRdb's copy, which holds only in-frame ones; the method was immunoSEQ multiplex PCR. Counted here are fewer than 120,000 clones, under 95% occurring once; the ten biggest clones make up roughly 7.8%. Sequences were derived from peripheral blood, sampled on day 0 of AZD1222 vaccination. The receptors shown here come from an adult in good health.

The J gene is TRBJ2-7, the V gene TRBV20-1; D is unresolved. Germline CDR1 is DFQATT and CDR2 is SNEGSKA (reference sequence). The CDR3 sequence is 10 residues long. The CDR3 DNA follows: TGCAGCGCCCCTTTTACGAAGCAGTACTTC. It translates to CSAPFTKQYF.

CDR3 nucleotides: TGTGCCTGGAGCGGTCAGCGGGGGCAAGAGACCCAGTACTTC. It yields the protein CAWSGQRGQETQYF. The V call is TRBV30, the J call TRBJ2-5, with 8 nucleotides matching TRBD2. Germline CDR1 is GTSNPN and CDR2 is SVGIG (reference sequence). The CDR3 loop spans 14 amino acids. J gave up 2 bases and V 3 bases, and 5 bases lay outside the gene matches.

The V and J genes are TRBV7-8 and TRBJ1-6; maybe TRBD1 (5 bases). CDR3 length: 16 amino acids. Germline CDR1 is SGHVS and CDR2 is FQNEAQ. Deletions cut 6 bases from V and 0 bases from J, with 12 bases between. The CDR3 DNA is TGTGCCAGCAGTGCAGCAGGGTTCTCCTATAATTCACCCCTCCACTTT. This gives the protein CASSAAGFSYNSPLHF. Based on the CDR3 plus reference TRBV7-8 and TRBJ1-6, the full variable domain is GAGVSQSPRYKVAKRGQDVALRCDPISGHVSLFWYQQALGQGPEFLTYFQNEAQLDKSGLPSDRFFAERPEGSVSTLKIQRTQQEDSAVYLCASSAAGFSYNSPLHFGNGTRLTVT.

The chain is built from TRBV5-1 and TRBJ2-3; 12 bases match TRBD2. J gave up 8 bases and V 3 bases, and 7 bases lay outside the gene matches. Germline CDR1 is SGHRS and CDR2 is YFSETQ. There are 15 residues in the CDR3. The CDR3 region has the DNA TGCGCCAGCAGCTCTAGCGGGGGGGTTCAGGGTACGCAGTATTTT. Its translation is CASSSSGGVQGTQYF.

The V call is TRBV14, the J call TRBJ2-3, with 10 positions matching TRBD1. Germline CDR1 and CDR2: SGHDN and FVKESK. The V gene end was trimmed by 6 bases and the J gene end by 9 bases; junction bases not matched to a gene: 3. This CDR3 is 12 amino acids long. The CDR3 loop is CASRTTGGTQYF. CDR3 DNA: TGTGCCAGCAGGACGACAGGGGGCACGCAGTATTTT.

The rearrangement uses TRBV4-2 and TRBJ2-1; no firm D call. The V gene's germline CDR1 is LGHNA and CDR2 YNFKEQ. V dropped 4 bases and J dropped 4 bases, with 8 bases sitting between them. CDR3 size: 13 residues. CDR3 loop: CASSPGLYNEQFF. The CDR3 DNA reads as TGTGCCAGCAGCCCCGGGCTTTACAATGAGCAGTTCTTC.

The chain uses TRBV19 and TRBJ1-1; D unclear. Germline V gene data show CDR1 as LNHDA and CDR2 as SQIVND (reference sequence). The V gene lost 2 bases and the J gene lost 2 bases, with 15 bases spanning the gap. The length of the CDR3 is 16 residues. The CDR3 loop reads CASSISGSSGNTEAFF. DNA for the CDR3: TGTGCCAGTAGTATAAGTGGTTCGTCGGGAAACACTGAAGCTTTCTTT.

V gene TRBV11-3 combines with J gene TRBJ2-2; maybe TRBD2 (5 bases). The CDR3 has 13 amino acids. V lost 1 base to trimming and J lost 5 bases, with 5 bases between them. Germline V CDR1 and CDR2: SGHNT, YENEEA. The CDR3 here is CASSLGGTGELFF. CDR3 sequence (DNA): TGTGCCAGCAGCTTAGGAGGGACCGGGGAGCTGTTTTTT.

The chain joins TRBV14 to TRBJ2-7; TRBD2 matches at 11 bases. Germline V gene data show CDR1 as SGHDN and CDR2 as FVKESK. This CDR3 spans 17 amino acids. V lost 0 bases, J lost 3 bases, and 7 bases stayed unmatched. DNA for the CDR3: TGTGCCAGCAGCCAAGACCAAACTAGCGGGGGTGGCTACGAGCAGTACTTC. Translating gives CASSQDQTSGGGYEQYF. Based on the CDR3 plus reference TRBV14 and TRBJ2-7, the full variable domain is EAGVTQFPSHSVIEKGQTVTLRCDPISGHDNLYWYRRVMGKEIKFLLHFVKESKQDESGMPNNRFLAERTGGTYSTLKVQPAELEDSGVYFCASSQDQTSGGGYEQYFGPGTRLTVT.